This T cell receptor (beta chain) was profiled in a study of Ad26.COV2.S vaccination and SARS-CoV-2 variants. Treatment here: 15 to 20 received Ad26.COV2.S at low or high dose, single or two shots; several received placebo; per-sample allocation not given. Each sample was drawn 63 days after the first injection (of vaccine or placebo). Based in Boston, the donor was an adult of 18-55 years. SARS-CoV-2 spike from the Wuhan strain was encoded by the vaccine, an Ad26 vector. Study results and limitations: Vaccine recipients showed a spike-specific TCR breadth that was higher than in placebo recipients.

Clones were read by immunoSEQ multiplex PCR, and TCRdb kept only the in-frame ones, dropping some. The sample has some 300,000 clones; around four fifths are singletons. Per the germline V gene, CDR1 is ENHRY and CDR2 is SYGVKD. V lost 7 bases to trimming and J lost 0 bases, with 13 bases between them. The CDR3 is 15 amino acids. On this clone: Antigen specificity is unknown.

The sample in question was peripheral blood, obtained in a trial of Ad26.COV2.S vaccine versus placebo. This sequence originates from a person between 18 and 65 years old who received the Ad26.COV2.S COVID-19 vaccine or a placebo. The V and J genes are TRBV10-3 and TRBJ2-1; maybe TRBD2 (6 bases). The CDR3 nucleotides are TGTGCCATCAAATCGACTAGTCCCTCCTACAATGAGCAGTTCTTC. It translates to CAIKSTSPSYNEQFF.